There are many counts of the clone carrying this TCR beta chain. This sample stems from a study of T cells in Graves' hyperthyroidism and ophthalmopathy. What was amplified from RNA transcripts were TCR beta CDR3 regions. RT-PCR in the first round (using the HTBI primer set) targeted the TCR CDR3. A single record per CDR3 protein comes from TCRdb applying MiXCR to the multiplex PCR reads. The table has around 290,000 distinct CDR3 sequences, over 15% seen once. The clonotype was recovered from a woman aged 55-69 years with Graves' ophthalmopathy. The specimen was blood.

CDR3 coding DNA: TGTGCCATCAGACAGGGCTTCAATCAGCCCCAGCATTTT. Residues: CAIRQGFNQPQHF. This chain connects TRBV10-3 to TRBJ1-5; a possible D gene is TRBD1 (6 bases). The CDR3 totals 13 residues. Deletions cut 6 bases from V and 3 bases from J, with 9 bases between. CDR1 and CDR2 from the germline V gene are ENHRY and SYGVKD.